These 28 T cell receptor beta chains originate from one sample sequenced in a study of blood T cells in healthy people across ages. Through a sample-barcoded 5' primer and a J-beta primer mix, a second PCR was run for 7 to 11 cycles. TCRdb re-analysed the 5' RACE reads in MiXCR, keeping a single row per CDR3 protein. Counted here are about 580,000 distinct CDR3 sequences, 40% to 50% occurring once; the ten biggest clones make up around 23%. The sequenced sample was blood. Receptors were obtained from a man older than 75 in good health.

The chain recombines TRBV5-5 with TRBJ1-6, with TRBD1 matching over 7 bases. The V segment lost 4 bases and the J segment 10 bases; nucleotides outside the gene matches: 11. This CDR3 has 15 residues. Germline V gives CDR1 SGHKS, CDR2 YYEKEE (reference sequence). Written as DNA, the CDR3 is TGTGCCAGCAGCCAAACGGGACAGTTAGTGTCACCCCTCCACTTT. Its translation: CASSQTGQLVSPLHF.

This clonotype was seen a few times. The chain uses TRBV7-2 and TRBJ1-6; D not certain. Looked up from germline, CDR1 is SGHTA and CDR2 is FQGNSA. The CDR3 totals 17 residues. V lost 6 bases and J 0 bases, leaving 15 bases between the germline ends. CDR3 in amino acids: CASSLMQASSYNSPLHF. Written as DNA, the CDR3 is TGTGCCAGCAGTTTAATGCAGGCCAGCTCCTATAATTCACCCCTCCACTTT. Full variable domain (missing parts from reference TRBV7-2 and TRBJ1-6): GAGVSQSPSNKVTEKGKDVELRCDPISGHTALYWYRQSLGQGLEFLIYFQGNSAPDKSGLPSDRFSAERTGGSVSTLTIQRTQQEDSAVYLCASSLMQASSYNSPLHFGNGTRLTVT.

This clonotype was recorded at least ten times. The rearrangement links TRBV6-5 to TRBJ2-3; TRBD2 matches 10 bases. V gave up 0 bases and J gave up 0 bases; unmatched junction bases: 12. Germline values: CDR1 MNHEY, CDR2 SVGAGI. The CDR3 length is 20 residues. The CDR3 sequence is CASSYSRASGGRASTDTQYF. CDR3 coding DNA: TGTGCCAGCAGTTACTCGAGGGCTAGCGGGGGCCGTGCTAGCACAGATACGCAGTATTTT.

This clonotype occurred once. The CDR3: CASSFSQNEQFF. CDR3 DNA: TGTGCCAGCAGTTTTTCGCAAAATGAGCAGTTCTTC. J is TRBJ2-1 and V is TRBV27; D unresolved. The CDR3 is 12 residues long. Germline lookup yields CDR1 MNHEY and CDR2 SMNVEV (reference sequence). Trimming removed 3 bases at V and 7 bases at J, with 7 bases between.

V is TRBV3-1 and J is TRBJ1-1; 8 bases map to TRBD1. With V trimmed by 0 bases and J by 10 bases, 7 bases remained unmatched. The CDR3 consists of 14 residues. Germline-derived CDR1 and CDR2 are LGHDT and YNNKEL (reference sequence). The CDR3 sequence: CASSQDLGQDRAFF. The CDR3 DNA reads as TGTGCCAGCAGCCAAGATCTGGGACAGGATAGAGCTTTCTTT. Looking up the rest from reference TRBV3-1 and TRBJ1-1 gives the full variable domain: DTAVSQTPKYLVTQMGNDKSIKCEQNLGHDTMYWYKQDSKKFLKIMFSYNNKELIINETVPNRFSPKSPDKAHLNLHINSLELGDSAVYFCASSQDLGQDRAFFGQGTRLTVV.

Remarks on this clonotype: A much larger clone sits a single nucleotide away, making a read error possible. The chain carries TRBV7-2 and TRBJ2-7, with D possibly matching TRBD2 (6 bases). Germline assignment: CDR1 SGHTA and CDR2 FQGNSA. This CDR3 is built from 14 residues. CDR3 sequence (DNA): TGTGCCGGCAGCTTAGGGCTAGCGATAAACGAGCAGTACTTC. Its protein is CAGSLGLAINEQYF.

This rearrangement joins TRBV20-1 to TRBJ1-1; possible D gene TRBD1, 5 bases. V was shortened by 0 bases and J by 10 bases, with 15 bases between the two germline ends. CDR1 is DFQATT and CDR2 is SNEGSKA in the germline V gene (reference sequence). The CDR3 sequence is 13 residues long. CDR3 sequence: CSARDTASQGAFF. For the CDR3, the DNA is TGCAGTGCTAGAGATACGGCTTCTCAGGGAGCTTTCTTT.

This sequence joins TRBV10-3 and TRBJ2-7; D may match TRBD1 or TRBD2 (6 bases each). Germline V gene lookup returns CDR1 ENHRY and CDR2 SYGVKD. The CDR3 runs 13 residues. The ends were cut back, 7 bases at V and 4 bases at J, with 14 bases in the middle. The chain's CDR3 is CAITSGARYEQYF. CDR3 DNA: TGTGCCATCACCTCGGGGGCGAGGTACGAGCAGTACTTC.

The J gene is TRBJ2-1, the V gene TRBV14; D uncertain. Between the trimmed V and J ends, which lost 1 base and 6 bases, there was a span of 10 bases. Germline assignment: CDR1 SGHDN and CDR2 FVKESK. The CDR3 sequence is 14 residues long. CDR3 nucleotide sequence: TGTGCCAGCAGCCAAGTCAGGAGCACCAATGAGCAGTTCTTC. It codes for CASSQVRSTNEQFF.

In its sample, this clonotype was seen a few times. CDR3 DNA sequence: TGTGCCAGCAGCACCGACTTATTCTACGAGCAGTACTTC. This encodes CASSTDLFYEQYF. This rearrangement joins TRBV21-1 to TRBJ2-7. TRBV21-1 is given as a pseudogene. This CDR3 contains 13 residues.

The chain couples TRBV7-9 to TRBJ1-4, with 7 bases matching TRBD1. Germline V lookup: CDR1 SEHNR, CDR2 FQNEAQ (reference sequence). The length of the CDR3 is 15 residues. J lost 7 bases, V lost 2 bases, and 7 bases had no gene match. The CDR3 spells CASSLYRQGGEKLFF. CDR3 bases: TGTGCCAGCAGCTTATATAGGCAGGGGGGTGAAAAACTGTTTTTT.

This rearrangement joins TRBV11-3 to TRBJ2-1; TRBD1 or TRBD2 may be the D gene (6 bases each). V lost 5 bases to trimming and J lost 3 bases, with 14 bases between them. From germline, CDR1 is SGHNT and CDR2 YENEEA. The CDR3 spans 15 residues. CDR3 loop: CASSPRGANYNEQFF. The CDR3 nucleotides are TGTGCCAGCAGCCCGAGGGGGGCCAACTACAATGAGCAGTTCTTC.

Regarding this clonotype: With a much larger clone just one base away, this may be a read error. This rearrangement joins TRBV6-6 to TRBJ2-7; D remains ambiguous. Trimming took 6 bases from V and 7 from J, leaving 19 bases between them. Germline V gene data show CDR1 as MNHNY and CDR2 as SVGAGI (reference sequence). The CDR3 is 14 residues long. The CDR3 bases are TGTGCCAGCAGCTCGGGTTTGACCTATGATGAGCAGTACTTC. Amino acids: CASSSGLTYDEQYF.

This clonotype was counted once. A single base separates this from a much larger clone, so it may be a read error. The chain links TRBV6-6 to TRBJ2-1, with D perhaps matching TRBD1 or TRBD2 (5 bases each). CDR3 length equals 14 residues. Germline values: CDR1 MNHNY, CDR2 SVGAGI (reference sequence). CDR3 region: CAGSPGTSYNEQFF. The CDR3, as DNA: TGTGCCGGCAGCCCCGGGACCTCCTACAATGAGCAGTTCTTC.

This clonotype was seen only once. The rearrangement uses TRBV12-5 and TRBJ2-7; no reliable D call. The J call may be faulty, since TRBJ2-5 better matches the DNA end. Germline V gene data show CDR1 as LGHNT and CDR2 as FRNRAP. CDR3 length equals 13 residues. For the CDR3, the DNA is TGTGCTAGTGGTAAAGACCCTCAAGAGACCCAGTACTTC. Its protein product is CASGKDPQETQYF.

The chain employs TRBV27 and TRBJ2-5; 7 bases line up with TRBD2. The CDR3 contains 14 residues. CDR1 and CDR2 from the germline V gene are MNHEY and SMNVEV (reference sequence). Trimming at V came to 5 bases and at J to 11 bases, leaving 14 bases not matched to a gene. The CDR3 DNA reads as TGTGCCAGCAGTACCACGGGGGGTTACAATGAGCAGTACTTC. The encoded protein is CASSTTGGYNEQYF.

This clonotype was recorded only once. The genes are TRBV29-1 and TRBJ2-7; D call uncertain. The CDR3 length is 15 residues. V dropped 0 bases and J dropped 3 bases, with 15 bases sitting between them. CDR1 is SQVTM, CDR2 ANQGSEA, per germline. DNA for the CDR3: TGCAGCGTTGAAGATCCCGGAGTCTACTGCTACGAGCAGTACTTC. It translates to CSVEDPGVYCYEQYF.

The chain recombines TRBV3-1 with TRBJ1-2; D gene uncertain. CDR3 length: 16 amino acids. The V gene lost 0 bases and the J gene lost 8 bases, with 19 bases spanning the gap. CDR1 LGHDT and CDR2 YNNKEL come from the germline V gene (reference sequence). This CDR3 is CASSQDRDVSPWGYTF. The CDR3 nucleotides read TGTGCCAGCAGCCAAGATCGCGATGTAAGCCCTTGGGGCTACACCTTC.

This clonotype was counted many times. This chain links TRBV6-6 with TRBJ2-7; D gene unclear. Looked up from germline, CDR1 is MNHNY and CDR2 is SVGAGI (reference sequence). The V and J ends lost 0 bases and 1 base respectively, with 10 bases between them. The CDR3 sequence is 15 residues long. As DNA, the CDR3 is TGTGCCAGCAGTTACTCCCCGACCAATTCCTACGAGCAGTACTTC. Translating gives CASSYSPTNSYEQYF.

The chain couples TRBV6-2 or TRBV6-3 to TRBJ2-1; a weak D match, TRBD1 (5 bases). This CDR3 has 13 residues. Germline CDR1 and CDR2: MNHEY and SVGEGT. Trimming cost V 3 bases and J 7 bases, with 10 bases left between them. CDR3 protein: CASSYQGWNEQFF. The DNA of the CDR3 is TGTGCCAGCAGTTATCAGGGATGGAATGAGCAGTTCTTC.

This sequence joins TRBV2 and TRBJ2-1; D is ambiguous. The CDR3 loop spans 10 amino acids. The ends were cut back, 4 bases at V and 9 bases at J, with 4 bases in the middle. Germline V gene sequence: CDR1 SNHLY, CDR2 FYNNEI. The CDR3 reads CASSGAEQFF. The CDR3 nucleotides are TGTGCCAGCAGTGGGGCTGAGCAGTTCTTC.

Comments on this clonotype: A much larger clone differs from this one at a single base, so this may be a read error. The CDR3 protein is CANSGYVNTQYF. The CDR3 nucleotides read TGTGCCAACTCTGGGTACGTGAATACGCAGTATTTT. This sequence joins TRBV6-6 and TRBJ2-3, with D hard to call. With 10 bases removed from V and 7 bases from J, the gap between germline ends came to 15 bases. This CDR3 has 12 residues. Looked up from germline, CDR1 is MNHNY and CDR2 is SVGAGI (reference sequence).

The chain has TRBV7-2 and TRBJ2-3; unclear D gene. CDR3 length: 16 amino acids. V shed 2 bases and J shed 0 bases, with 12 bases lying between them. From germline, CDR1 is SGHTA and CDR2 FQGNSA. The CDR3 sequence: CASSLIVYPSTDTQYF. The CDR3 bases are TGTGCCAGCAGCTTAATCGTCTACCCTAGCACAGATACGCAGTATTTT.

The chain is built from TRBV7-3 and TRBJ2-5; D may correspond to TRBD1 or TRBD2 (5 bases each). The germline V gene has CDR1 SGHTA and CDR2 FQGTGA. V lost 5 bases, J lost 3 bases, and 16 bases lay in between. This CDR3 has 15 residues. CDR3 loop: CASSRGTEKKETQYF. For the CDR3, the DNA is TGTGCCAGCAGCCGAGGGACCGAAAAGAAAGAGACCCAGTACTTC.

This clonotype has just a few counts. The chain has TRBV12-3 or TRBV12-4 and TRBJ2-1; a weak D match, TRBD1 (5 bases). With 6 bases removed from V and 8 bases from J, the gap between germline ends came to 11 bases. The CDR3 is 12 residues long. The CDR3 region is CASSPRRDEQFF. DNA for the CDR3: TGTGCCAGCAGCCCACGCAGGGATGAGCAGTTCTTC.

The genes are TRBV10-3 and TRBJ2-6; 11 nucleotides agree with TRBD1. Germline CDR1 ENHRY, CDR2 SYGVKD. V gave up 6 bases and J gave up 0 bases; unmatched junction bases: 7. The CDR3 is made up of 18 amino acids. DNA of the CDR3: TGTGCCATCAGCTCTGGGACAGGGGGTGACTCTGGGGCCAACGTCCTGACTTTC. Amino acid sequence: CAISSGTGGDSGANVLTF.

This clonotype was picked up a small number of times. The gene calls are TRBV28 and TRBJ2-1; D could derive from TRBD1 or TRBD2 (5 bases each). With 11 bases removed from V and 4 bases from J, the gap between germline ends came to 15 bases. Germline CDR1 and CDR2: MDHEN and SYDVKM. The CDR3 runs 13 residues. DNA for the CDR3: TGTGCCGGGGGTCAGCCGGGGTACAATGAGCAGTTCTTC. This gives the protein CAGGQPGYNEQFF. Full variable domain (rest looked up from reference TRBV28 and TRBJ2-1): DVKVTQSSRYLVKRTGEKVFLECVQDMDHENMFWYRQDPGLGLRLIYFSYDVKMKEKGDIPEGYSVSREKKERFSLILESASTNQTSMYLCAGGQPGYNEQFFGPGTRLTVL.

V gene TRBV5-1 combines with J gene TRBJ2-5; TRBD1 agrees at 7 bases. The CDR3 consists of 15 residues. J gave up 2 bases and V 5 bases, and 9 bases lay outside the gene matches. Per the germline V gene, CDR1 is SGHRS and CDR2 is YFSETQ. The DNA of the CDR3 is TGCGCCAGCAGGAAATTGGGACAGCCACAAGAGACCCAGTACTTC. This encodes CASRKLGQPQETQYF. Full variable domain (missing parts from reference TRBV5-1 and TRBJ2-5): KAGVTQTPRYLIKTRGQQVTLSCSPISGHRSVSWYQQTPGQGLQFLFEYFSETQRNKGNFPGRFSGRQFSNSRSEMNVSTLELGDSALYLCASRKLGQPQETQYFGPGTRLLVL.